The 20 T cell receptor beta chains reported below all come from one sample, sequenced in a study of shared clonotypes between healthy human individuals. The data were produced by immunoSEQ multiplex PCR, yet TCRdb's version contains in-frame clones alone and is incomplete. The sample carries 600,000 to 700,000 clones, approximately 73% recorded once. The sequencing input was memory CD4+ T cells sorted from blood. The subset: CD45RA-negative fraction. These receptor sequences come from a woman aged 25-40 years in good health.

At least ten counts were recorded for this clone. The chain recombines TRBV30 with TRBJ2-3, with TRBD1 as a possible D gene (5 bases). The CDR3 is made up of 12 amino acids. V was pared by 7 bases and J by 3 bases, with 11 bases between. CDR1 and CDR2 (germline): GTSNPN, SVGIG (reference sequence). The CDR3 coding sequence is TGTGCCTTTCAGGGTAAAACAGATACGCAGTATTTT. It codes for CAFQGKTDTQYF.

This clone occurred a few times. The CDR3 sequence: CASRQGLYNQPQHF. DNA of the CDR3: TGTGCCAGTAGACAGGGGCTATACAATCAGCCCCAGCATTTT. The chain combines TRBV28 with TRBJ1-5; 8 bases match TRBD1. The trim removed 9 bases at V and 3 bases at J, leaving 7 bases unmatched. Germline CDR1 is MDHEN and CDR2 is SYDVKM. This CDR3 has 14 amino acids.

This clone has a handful of counts. In the same sample, other DNA sequences code for this CDR3. The chain recombines TRBV19 with TRBJ2-4; D ambiguous. The CDR3 spans 14 residues. Germline V gene lookup returns CDR1 LNHDA and CDR2 SQIVND (reference sequence). Trimming stripped 1 base from V and 1 base from J, with 5 bases between. CDR3 sequence: CASSIGGAKNIQYF. CDR3 DNA sequence: TGTGCCAGTAGTATAGGTGGGGCCAAAAACATTCAGTACTTC.

J is TRBJ2-1 and V is TRBV2; D ambiguous. The CDR3 extends over 11 amino acids. Germline CDR1 reads SNHLY; CDR2 reads FYNNEI. The V gene lost 5 bases and the J gene lost 12 bases, with 11 bases spanning the gap. The CDR3, as DNA: TGTGCCAGCAGTTATAGCCCCTCGCAGTTCTTC. The encoded protein is CASSYSPSQFF.

The gene calls are TRBV6-5 and TRBJ2-7; D unclear. The CDR3 is 14 residues long. The V gene's germline CDR1 is MNHEY and CDR2 SVGAGI. Trimming left V 2 bases short and J 3 bases short, with 11 bases between. The CDR3 sequence is CASSYQPQHYEQYF. The CDR3 DNA reads TGTGCCAGCAGTTACCAACCCCAGCACTACGAGCAGTACTTC.

V gene TRBV25-1 combines with J gene TRBJ1-5; D perhaps matches TRBD1 (5 bases). The V gene's germline CDR1 is MGHDK and CDR2 SYGVNS. The V and J ends lost 2 bases and 0 bases respectively, with 14 bases between them. The CDR3 loop spans 17 amino acids. CDR3 in amino acids: CASSENQLGGSNQPQHF. In DNA, the CDR3 is TGTGCCAGCAGTGAAAACCAACTCGGGGGTAGCAATCAGCCCCAGCATTTT.

V gene TRBV25-1 combines with J gene TRBJ2-1, with 8 bases fitting TRBD2. Per the germline V gene, CDR1 is MGHDK and CDR2 is SYGVNS. This CDR3 comprises 16 residues. The J segment lost 4 bases and the V segment lost 4 bases, leaving 9 bases of the junction unmatched. The CDR3 spells CASSGGGEREYNEQFF. Here the CDR3 DNA reads TGTGCCAGCAGTGGGGGGGGCGAGCGGGAGTACAATGAGCAGTTCTTC.

Regarding this clone: Compared with germline, one end of the junction differs, possibly owing to a read error. V usage is TRBV6-6 and J usage is TRBJ1-5, with D unresolved. The CDR3 spans 12 residues. Germline CDR1 MNHNY, CDR2 SVGAGI (reference sequence). The CDR3 DNA follows: TGTGCCAGCAGTACCGAGCGTCAGCCTCAGCATTTT. Protein sequence: CASSTERQPQHF.

A few counts support this clone. Other DNA sequences in the sample encode the same CDR3. This chain links TRBV18 with TRBJ2-7; possible D gene TRBD1, 5 bases. The CDR3 extends over 14 amino acids. V lost 3 bases to trimming and J lost 2 bases, with 11 bases between them. Germline assignment: CDR1 KGHSH and CDR2 LQKENI. The CDR3: CASSPRQGTYEQYF. As DNA, the CDR3 is TGTGCCAGCTCACCTAGGCAGGGTACCTACGAGCAGTACTTC. Looking up the rest from reference TRBV18 and TRBJ2-7 gives the full variable domain: NAGVMQNPRHLVRRRGQEARLRCSPMKGHSHVYWYRQLPEEGLKFMVYLQKENIIDESGMPKERFSAEFPKEGPSILRIQQVVRGDSAAYFCASSPRQGTYEQYFGPGTRLTVT.

The chain recombines TRBV5-1 with TRBJ2-7; possible D gene TRBD2, 5 bases. The germline V gene has CDR1 SGHRS and CDR2 YFSETQ. Trimming removed 4 bases at V and 5 bases at J, with 16 bases between. This CDR3 region has 14 residues. As DNA, the CDR3 is TGCGCCAGCAGCCCCAACACGGGGAGCGACGAGCAGTACTTC. As protein: CASSPNTGSDEQYF.

This clone was detected a few times. Different DNA sequences within this sample yield the same CDR3. This chain joins TRBV7-2 and TRBJ2-5; D is perhaps TRBD2 (5 bases). This CDR3 contains 14 residues. The V and J ends lost 5 bases and 1 base respectively, with 11 bases between them. Germline values: CDR1 SGHTA, CDR2 FQGNSA. This chain's CDR3 is CASSPGLLQETQYF. The CDR3 DNA is TGTGCCAGCAGCCCCGGACTCCTCCAAGAGACCCAGTACTTC.

The chain uses TRBV7-2 and TRBJ2-5, with 12 bases lining up with TRBD2. The J call may be in error: the DNA end matches TRBJ2-7 better. Per the germline V gene, CDR1 is SGHTA and CDR2 is FQGNSA. The CDR3 is 16 residues long. The CDR3 reads CASSLTSGGSSYEQYF. CDR3 DNA sequence: TGTGCCAGCAGCTTAACTAGCGGGGGGAGCTCCTACGAGCAGTACTTC.

The chain uses TRBV11-2 and TRBJ2-1; no clear D. The V end lost 1 base, the J end lost 4 bases, and 11 bases lay between the germline ends. Germline V gene lookup returns CDR1 SGHAT and CDR2 FQNNGV. This CDR3 contains 15 residues. DNA for the CDR3: TGTGCCAGCAGCTTAGCCCGGTACAGTTACAATGAGCAGTTCTTC. Encoded protein: CASSLARYSYNEQFF.

The rearrangement links TRBV25-1 to TRBJ2-7; 7 bases fit TRBD1. J lost 1 base, V lost 7 bases, and 13 bases had no gene match. The CDR3 contains 16 residues. CDR1 and CDR2 from the germline V gene are MGHDK and SYGVNS. In nucleotides, the CDR3 is TGTGCCAGCACCCCAAATCTTGAGGGACAGTCCTACGAGCAGTACTTC. This translates into CASTPNLEGQSYEQYF.

The CDR3 spells CASSLSWTGKAIGTEAFF. CDR3 bases: TGTGCCAGCAGTTTATCGTGGACAGGGAAGGCGATTGGGACTGAAGCTTTCTTT. V and J are TRBV27 and TRBJ1-1, with 8 bases identical to TRBD1. Germline CDR1 is MNHEY and CDR2 is SMNVEV (reference sequence). V shed 0 bases and J 5 bases; nucleotides not matched to a gene: 14. The CDR3 sequence is 18 residues long.

This chain joins TRBV5-1 and TRBJ2-2; 7 positions agree with TRBD1. With 7 bases clipped from V and 3 bases from J, the junction kept 9 bases outside the gene matches. Germline-derived CDR1 and CDR2 are SGHRS and YFSETQ. The CDR3 contains 15 residues. The CDR3 loop is CASRTGTAHTGELFF. The CDR3 nucleotides are TGCGCCAGCCGAACCGGGACAGCGCACACCGGGGAGCTGTTTTTT.

This rearrangement joins TRBV7-9 to TRBJ2-7, with a possible D match to TRBD1 (6 bases). The germline CDR1 and CDR2 sequences are SEHNR and FQNEAQ (reference sequence). The CDR3 is made up of 15 amino acids. The V end lost 1 base, the J end lost 0 bases, and 10 bases lay between the germline ends. DNA for the CDR3: TGTGCCAGCAGCTTAGAGGGACATAGCTCCTACGAGCAGTACTTC. Translated, it gives CASSLEGHSSYEQYF.

This clone has at least ten counts. This chain joins TRBV5-6 and TRBJ1-1, with 11 bases aligning to TRBD1. The CDR3 extends over 14 amino acids. Losses at the gene ends were 3 bases for V and 4 bases for J; bases not matched to a gene: 2. Germline V gene lookup returns CDR1 SGHDT and CDR2 YYEEEE. The CDR3 region has the DNA TGTGCCAGCAGCTCTGGACAGGGGGCCACTGAAGCTTTCTTT. It translates to CASSSGQGATEAFF.

This clone was detected only once. The chain joins TRBV5-1 to TRBJ2-3; TRBD2 matches at 9 bases. The J segment lost 0 bases and the V segment lost 1 base, leaving 6 bases of the junction unmatched. This CDR3 contains 17 residues. Germline CDR1 is SGHRS and CDR2 is YFSETQ. This chain's CDR3 is CASSLRTLAGSTDTQYF. CDR3 coding DNA: TGCGCCAGCAGCTTGAGAACTCTAGCGGGGAGCACAGATACGCAGTATTTT. The full variable domain, completed using reference TRBV5-1 and TRBJ2-3, is KAGVTQTPRYLIKTRGQQVTLSCSPISGHRSVSWYQQTPGQGLQFLFEYFSETQRNKGNFPGRFSGRQFSNSRSEMNVSTLELGDSALYLCASSLRTLAGSTDTQYFGPGTRLTVL.

This rearrangement joins TRBV2 to TRBJ2-6; D gene uncertain. CDR1 SNHLY and CDR2 FYNNEI come from the germline V gene. The CDR3 consists of 12 residues. The V end was cut by 1 base, the J end by 15 bases, with 10 bases between. Here the CDR3 reads CASSEDRPALTF. The CDR3 DNA is TGTGCCAGCAGTGAAGACAGACCCGCCCTGACTTTC. Filled out from reference TRBV2 and TRBJ2-6, the complete variable domain reads EPEVTQTPSHQVTQMGQEVILRCVPISNHLYFYWYRQILGQKVEFLVSFYNNEISEKSEIFDDQFSVERPDGSNFTLKIRSTKLEDSAMYFCASSEDRPALTFGAGSRLTVL.